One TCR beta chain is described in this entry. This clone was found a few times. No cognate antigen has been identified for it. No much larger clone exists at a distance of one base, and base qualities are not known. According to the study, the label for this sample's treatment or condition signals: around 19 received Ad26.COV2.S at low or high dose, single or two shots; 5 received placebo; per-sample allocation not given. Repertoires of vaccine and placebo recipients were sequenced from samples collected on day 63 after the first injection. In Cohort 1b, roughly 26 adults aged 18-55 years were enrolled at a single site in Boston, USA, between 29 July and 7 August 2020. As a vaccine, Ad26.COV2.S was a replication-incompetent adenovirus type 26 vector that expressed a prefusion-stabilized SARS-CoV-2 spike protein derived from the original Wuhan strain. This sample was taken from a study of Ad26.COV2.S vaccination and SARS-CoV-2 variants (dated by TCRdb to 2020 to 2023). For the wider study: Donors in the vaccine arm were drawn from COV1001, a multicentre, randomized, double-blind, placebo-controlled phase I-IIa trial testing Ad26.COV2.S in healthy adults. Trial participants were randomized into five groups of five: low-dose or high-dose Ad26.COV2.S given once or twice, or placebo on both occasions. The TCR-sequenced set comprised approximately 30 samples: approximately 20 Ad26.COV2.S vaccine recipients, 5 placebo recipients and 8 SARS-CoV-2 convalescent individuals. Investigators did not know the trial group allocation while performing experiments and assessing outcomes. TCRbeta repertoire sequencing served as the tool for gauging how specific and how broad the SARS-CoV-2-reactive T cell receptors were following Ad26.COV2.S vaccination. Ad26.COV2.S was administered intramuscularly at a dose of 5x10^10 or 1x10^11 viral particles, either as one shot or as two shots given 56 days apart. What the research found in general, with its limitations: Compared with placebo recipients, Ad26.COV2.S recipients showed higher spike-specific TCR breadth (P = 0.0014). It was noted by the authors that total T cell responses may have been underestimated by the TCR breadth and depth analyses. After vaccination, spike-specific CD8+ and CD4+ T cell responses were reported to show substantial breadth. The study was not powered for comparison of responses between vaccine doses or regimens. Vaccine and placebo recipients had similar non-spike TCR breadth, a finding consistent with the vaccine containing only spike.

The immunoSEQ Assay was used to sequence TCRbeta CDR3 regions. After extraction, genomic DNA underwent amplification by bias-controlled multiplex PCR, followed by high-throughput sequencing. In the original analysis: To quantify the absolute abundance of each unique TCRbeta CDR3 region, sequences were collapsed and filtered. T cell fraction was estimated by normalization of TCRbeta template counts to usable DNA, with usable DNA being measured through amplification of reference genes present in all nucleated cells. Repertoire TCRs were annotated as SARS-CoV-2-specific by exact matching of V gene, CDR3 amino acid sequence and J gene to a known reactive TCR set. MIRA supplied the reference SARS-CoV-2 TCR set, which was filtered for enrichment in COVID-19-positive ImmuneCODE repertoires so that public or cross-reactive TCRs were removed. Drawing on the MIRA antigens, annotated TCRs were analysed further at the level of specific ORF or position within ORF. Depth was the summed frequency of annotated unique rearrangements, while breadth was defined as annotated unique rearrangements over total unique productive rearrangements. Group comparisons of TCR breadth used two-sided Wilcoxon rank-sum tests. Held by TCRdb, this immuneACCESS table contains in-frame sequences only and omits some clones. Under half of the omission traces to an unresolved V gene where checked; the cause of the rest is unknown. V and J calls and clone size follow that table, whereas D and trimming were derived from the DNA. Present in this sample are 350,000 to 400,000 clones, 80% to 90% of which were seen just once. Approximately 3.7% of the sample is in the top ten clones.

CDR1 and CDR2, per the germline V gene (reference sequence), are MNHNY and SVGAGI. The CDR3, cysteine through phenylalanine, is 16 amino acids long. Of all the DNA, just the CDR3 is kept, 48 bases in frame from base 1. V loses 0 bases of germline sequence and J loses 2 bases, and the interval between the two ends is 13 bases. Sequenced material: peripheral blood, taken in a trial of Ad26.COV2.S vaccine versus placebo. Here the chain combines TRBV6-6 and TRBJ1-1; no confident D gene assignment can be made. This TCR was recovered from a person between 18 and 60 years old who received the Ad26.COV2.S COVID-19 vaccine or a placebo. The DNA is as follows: TGTGCCAGCAGTTACTCGGTAGGTGAAGGTAACACTGAAGCTTTCTTT. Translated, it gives CASSYSVGEGNTEAFF.